This TCR beta chain was retrieved from a study of blood T cell repertoires in COVID-19 (TCRdb year 2020). In terms of the full investigation: Collaborator samples came from the United States, Italy and Spain and covered acute and convalescent phases of COVID-19. The material from the prospective study consisted of cDNA or gDNA derived from T cells, B-cell-depleted T cells, or PBMCs. Deeply sampled blood TCRbeta repertoires from subjects exposed to, actively infected with, or recovered from COVID-19 were included in the dataset. The repertoires were released in a freely available public database intended as a resource for research on the immune response to SARS-CoV-2. The samples were drawn from two sources: the first 160 participants of the ongoing ImmuneRACE study, and approximately 1,300 subjects contributed by 6 global collaborators. A de-identified subject ID, COVID-19 status, age in years and sex were almost always included in the sample metadata. Where HLA class I and class II types were available, the types were taken from metadata supplied by the sample provider, not from assay-based typing. Broad study findings and their caveats: How much clinical and demographic metadata was included differed by source and by participant, and the metadata was provided uncurated.

The collaborating institutions used their own protocols to collect whole blood in K2EDTA tubes. For TCRbeta analysis, collaborators shipped samples as frozen whole blood, isolated PBMCs, or DNA extracted from either of those sample types. The CDR3 numbers 13 residues from cysteine through phenylalanine. Only the CDR3 region is kept as DNA, spanning 39 bases read in frame from base 1. Between the V and J ends, shortened by 6 bases and 7 bases respectively, the junction contains 16 bases. Via the germline V gene, CDR1 is MNHEY and CDR2 SVGEGT. TCRbeta CDR3 regions were amplified from genomic DNA using the immunoSEQ Assay, a bias-controlled multiplex PCR. Concerning the study's data processing: The number of nucleated cells in each sample was estimated from the amplification of reference gene primers within the assay. To quantify the absolute abundance of each unique TCRbeta CDR3 rearrangement, sequence reads were collapsed and filtered. For each sample, productive Simpson clonality was calculated by taking the square root of Simpson's diversity index across productive rearrangements. Entries here come from immuneACCESS through TCRdb and include only in-frame sequences with V and J called. Some clones fail to appear in such tables; in the studies checked, an unresolved V gene covers under half of the shortfall, and the cause of the remainder is unknown. The V and J calls and clone size are taken from that table; D and trimming were inferred from the DNA. For this sample the table gives 80,000 to 100,000 clones, of which approximately 79% were detected only once. About 17% of the sample comes from the top ten.

As regards this clone: There is no known antigen for this receptor. No base quality values were provided; no much bigger clone lies one nucleotide off.

The chain couples TRBV6-2 or TRBV6-3 to TRBJ2-7; no D gene can be assigned with confidence. This clonotype was obtained from a woman over 75 with active or convalescent COVID-19. Sequencing used peripheral blood. The DNA sequence reads TGTGCCAGCAGCAGACTCACCGTTAGTGAGCAGTACTTC. This yields the protein CASSRLTVSEQYF.